The 32 T cell receptor beta chains presented below share a single source sample, sequenced in a study of cytomegalovirus exposure and HLA in healthy donors. Researchers ran the PCR with 60 Vbeta and 13 Jbeta primers. Sequencing used immunoSEQ multiplex PCR; TCRdb keeps in-frame clones, though not all of them. The sample has 100,000 to 150,000 clones, around 74% seen once. Sequencing was performed on PBMCs. The receptors derive from a man aged 35 to 55 in good health and CMV-seropositive.

In nucleotides, the CDR3 is TGTGCCAGCAGTTACGACTCGACGAACTATGGCTACACCTTC. Its translation is CASSYDSTNYGYTF. V is TRBV6-5 and J is TRBJ1-2; no reliable D call. Germline-derived CDR1 and CDR2 are MNHEY and SVGAGI. CDR3 length: 14 amino acids. Trimming took 2 bases from V and 2 from J, leaving 9 bases between them.

This clone has only a few counts. The chain recombines TRBV11-2 with TRBJ2-1; 9 nucleotides line up with TRBD2. CDR1 is SGHAT and CDR2 is FQNNGV in the germline V gene. Germline trimming cut 2 bases from V and 8 bases from J; bases unmatched to any gene: 19. The CDR3 extends over 19 amino acids. CDR3 region: CASSLRRRQTSGNWDEQFF. DNA for the CDR3: TGTGCCAGCAGCTTAAGACGCCGTCAGACTAGCGGTAATTGGGATGAGCAGTTCTTC.

The CDR3 here is CASSLGPQGEAFF. In DNA form, the CDR3 reads TGCGCCAGCAGCTTGGGACCACAGGGAGAAGCTTTCTTT. The rearrangement uses TRBV5-1 and TRBJ1-1, with a tentative D call TRBD1 (6 bases). This CDR3 comprises 13 residues. Trimming left V 0 bases short and J 8 bases short, with 11 bases between. The V gene's germline CDR1 is SGHRS and CDR2 YFSETQ.

The genes are TRBV19 and TRBJ2-7; the D gene is possibly TRBD2 (6 bases). V gave up 4 bases and J gave up 2 bases, with 9 bases separating them. This CDR3 spans 13 amino acids. Germline V gene sequence: CDR1 LNHDA, CDR2 SQIVND (reference sequence). The CDR3: CASSRGDTYEQYF. The CDR3 bases are TGTGCCAGTAGTAGGGGGGATACCTACGAGCAGTACTTC.

The CDR3 DNA reads TGTGCCTGCCGGGACAGGGGGACAGGTGAGCAGTACTTC. Its translation: CACRDRGTGEQYF. The gene calls are TRBV2 and TRBJ2-7; 11 bases are a match to TRBD1. J was trimmed by 7 bases and V by 11 bases; bases with no gene match: 10. The CDR3 is made up of 13 amino acids. Germline V gene sequence: CDR1 SNHLY, CDR2 FYNNEI.

The CDR3 DNA is TGCGCCAGCAATTCCCCGGGTACAGATACGCAGTATTTT. This codes for CASNSPGTDTQYF. The chain combines TRBV5-1 with TRBJ2-3; no firm D call. Germline assignment: CDR1 SGHRS and CDR2 YFSETQ. The CDR3 sequence is 13 residues long. Trimming shortened V by 6 bases and J by 3 bases, and 11 bases separated the two germline ends.

The rearrangement links TRBV29-1 to TRBJ2-1; 10 nucleotides line up with TRBD2. Germline CDR1 reads SQVTM; CDR2 reads ANQGSEA. This CDR3 is built from 15 residues. V lost 1 base and J lost 9; bases outside the gene matches: 9. In nucleotides, the CDR3 is TGCAGCGTTGAAGGCGGTCTAGCGGGAGTAGGTGAGCAGTTCTTC. It encodes CSVEGGLAGVGEQFF.

The chain joins TRBV6-6 to TRBJ1-2; D uncertain. The V gene's germline CDR1 is MNHNY and CDR2 SVGAGI (reference sequence). The CDR3 consists of 13 residues. V lost 4 bases to trimming and J lost 5 bases, with 11 bases between them. CDR3 loop: CASSSKGGYGYTF. CDR3 nucleotide sequence: TGTGCCAGCAGTTCCAAGGGAGGGTATGGCTACACCTTC.

V is TRBV6-5 and J is TRBJ2-2; D is uncertain. The germline V and J ends were trimmed by 2 bases and 5 bases, with 6 bases remaining between them. The CDR3 has 13 amino acids. Per the germline V gene, CDR1 is MNHEY and CDR2 is SVGAGI. The CDR3 spells CASSYLGTGELFF. CDR3 DNA sequence: TGTGCCAGCAGTTACCTAGGAACCGGGGAGCTGTTTTTT.

V gene TRBV2 combines with J gene TRBJ1-5, with 9 bases fitting TRBD1. Per germline, CDR1 SNHLY and CDR2 FYNNEI. Trimming cost V 11 bases and J 2 bases; bases outside gene matches: 4. The CDR3 has 13 amino acids. The CDR3: CAARDRGNQPQHF. CDR3 nucleotides: TGTGCCGCCCGGGACAGGGGCAATCAGCCCCAGCATTTT.

The chain employs TRBV1 and TRBJ2-1; the D call of TRBD2 is as the table states it, not checked on the DNA. TRBV1 is given as a pseudogene. CDR3 length equals 16 residues. CDR3 amino acids: CTSSLLLARFPNEQFF. For the CDR3, the DNA is TGCACCAGCAGCCTTCTCCTAGCGAGGTTCCCGAATGAGCAGTTCTTC.

This clone was seen just once. The chain has TRBV19 and TRBJ1-1; D might be TRBD1 (5 bases). CDR3 length equals 16 residues. The ends were cut back, 3 bases at V and 2 bases at J, with 16 bases in the middle. Per germline, CDR1 LNHDA and CDR2 SQIVND (reference sequence). The CDR3, as DNA: TGTGCCAGTAGTATGAGCCCCGGAGGGGCCAACACTGAAGCTTTCTTT. Encoded protein: CASSMSPGGANTEAFF. Looking up the rest from reference TRBV19 and TRBJ1-1 gives the full variable domain: DGGITQSPKYLFRKEGQNVTLSCEQNLNHDAMYWYRQDPGQGLRLIYYSQIVNDFQKGDIAEGYSVSREKKESFPLTVTSAQKNPTAFYLCASSMSPGGANTEAFFGQGTRLTVV.

This clone occurred once. The chain is built from TRBV18 and TRBJ1-2; D might be TRBD1 (5 bases). From germline, CDR1 is KGHSH and CDR2 LQKENI. The CDR3 totals 13 residues. V lost 5 bases and J 4 bases, leaving 11 bases between the germline ends. DNA for the CDR3: TGTGCCAGCTCAAATAAAAGGGGCTATGGCTACACCTTC. Residues: CASSNKRGYGYTF.

The J gene is TRBJ2-5, the V gene TRBV7-9; TRBD2 matches 8 bases. The DNA end favors TRBJ2-7, so the J call may be wrong. This CDR3 has 15 amino acids. Germline CDR1 reads SEHNR; CDR2 reads FQNEAQ (reference sequence). CDR3 loop: CASSGKRGSSYEQYF. The CDR3 region has the DNA TGTGCCAGCAGCGGAAAGCGGGGGAGCTCCTACGAGCAGTACTTC.

The CDR3 DNA sequence: TGTGCCAGCAGCGTAGAACGAGGGTATGGCTACACCTTC. Protein: CASSVERGYGYTF. The rearrangement uses TRBV9 and TRBJ1-2; D is uncertain. Germline CDR1 reads SGDLS; CDR2 reads YYNGEE. V was trimmed by 0 bases and J by 5 bases, leaving 8 bases between them. The CDR3 spans 13 residues.

V gene TRBV29-1 combines with J gene TRBJ2-6; 8 bases match TRBD1. The CDR3 has 17 amino acids. Germline CDR1 SQVTM, CDR2 ANQGSEA. After removal of 7 bases from V and 2 bases from J, the junction contained 13 bases not matched to a gene. The CDR3: CSAAGKTGAAGANVLTF. The DNA for the CDR3 is TGCAGCGCCGCGGGAAAGACAGGGGCCGCTGGGGCCAACGTCCTGACTTTC.

The chain combines TRBV7-9 with TRBJ1-4, with a weak D call TRBD1 (5 bases). CDR1 and CDR2 from the germline V gene are SEHNR and FQNEAQ (reference sequence). CDR3 length: 14 amino acids. Trimming took off 4 bases at V and 6 bases at J, with 12 bases between the two ends. The CDR3 spells CASSWGLKDEKLFF. CDR3 sequence (DNA): TGTGCCAGCAGCTGGGGACTCAAGGATGAAAAACTGTTTTTT.

For the CDR3, the DNA is TGTGCCAGCAGCCCGGACAGCTCTGGAAACACCATATATTTT. Amino acids: CASSPDSSGNTIYF. The chain recombines TRBV9 with TRBJ1-3, with TRBD1 as a possible D gene (6 bases). The CDR3 consists of 14 residues. CDR1 is SGDLS, CDR2 YYNGEE, per germline. V dropped 4 bases and J dropped 0 bases, with 8 bases sitting between them.

The chain joins TRBV4-1 to TRBJ1-2; no clear D gene. This CDR3 comprises 14 residues. With 0 bases removed from V and 6 bases from J, the gap between germline ends came to 11 bases. The V gene's germline CDR1 is MGHRA and CDR2 YSYEKL. The CDR3 reads CASSQDSRLDGYTF. The CDR3 bases are TGCGCCAGCAGCCAAGATAGTCGCCTAGATGGCTACACCTTC.

The chain employs TRBV19 and TRBJ1-5, with a possible D match to TRBD1 (6 bases). Germline loops: CDR1 LNHDA, CDR2 SQIVND (reference sequence). V was clipped by 5 bases and J by 1 base, with 18 bases between them. This CDR3 contains 17 residues. CDR3 bases: TGTGCCAGTAGTCCTAGGGGGGGGCGCCAGAGCAATCAGCCCCAGCATTTT. Its protein is CASSPRGGRQSNQPQHF.

The V and J genes are TRBV5-1 and TRBJ2-3; 8 bases fit TRBD1. The ends lost 0 bases at V and 4 bases at J; junction bases unmatched: 7. In germline, CDR1 is SGHRS, CDR2 YFSETQ. The CDR3 sequence is 16 residues long. This CDR3 reads CASSLGGTGLADTQYF. As DNA, the CDR3 is TGCGCCAGCAGCTTGGGAGGGACAGGTCTTGCAGATACGCAGTATTTT.

The chain has TRBV4-1 and TRBJ2-7; TRBD1 matches 8 bases. CDR3 length: 15 amino acids. After removal of 0 bases from V and 4 bases from J, the junction contained 5 bases not matched to a gene. Germline V gene lookup returns CDR1 MGHRA and CDR2 YSYEKL. This chain's CDR3 is CASSQDRQGRYEQYF. CDR3 bases: TGCGCCAGCAGCCAAGATAGACAGGGGAGGTACGAGCAGTACTTC.

This sequence joins TRBV13 and TRBJ1-2, with 7 bases that match TRBD1. Germline trimming cut 3 bases from V and 3 bases from J; bases unmatched to any gene: 4. There are 14 residues in the CDR3. Germline V gene data show CDR1 as PRHDT and CDR2 as FYEKMQ (reference sequence). The CDR3 here is CASSFGQADYGYTF. DNA for the CDR3: TGTGCCAGCAGCTTTGGACAGGCGGACTATGGCTACACCTTC.

This chain joins TRBV5-1 and TRBJ1-1; 8 nucleotides agree with TRBD1. Per the germline V gene, CDR1 is SGHRS and CDR2 is YFSETQ. Losses at the gene ends were 6 bases for V and 3 bases for J; bases not matched to a gene: 16. This CDR3 region has 17 residues. The CDR3 sequence: CASMVGQGVLRDTEAFF. Here the CDR3 DNA reads TGCGCCAGCATGGTAGGACAGGGAGTTTTACGGGACACTGAAGCTTTCTTT.

The V and J genes are TRBV5-4 and TRBJ1-6; 8 positions agree with TRBD1. The V gene end was trimmed by 5 bases and the J gene end by 9 bases; junction bases not matched to a gene: 7. Germline loops: CDR1 SGHNT, CDR2 YYREEE (reference sequence). The CDR3 sequence is 14 residues long. Here the CDR3 DNA reads TGTGCCAGCAGACAGGACAGGGTTGGTTCACCCCTCCACTTT. Protein product: CASRQDRVGSPLHF.

The rearrangement links TRBV6-5 to TRBJ1-6; TRBD1 matches at 9 bases. Trimming at V came to 2 bases and at J to 2 bases, leaving 1 base not matched to a gene. In germline, CDR1 is MNHEY, CDR2 SVGAGI. There are 16 residues in the CDR3. The CDR3 nucleotides are TGTGCCAGCAGTTACGGGACAGGGCCCTATAATTCACCCCTCCACTTT. Translating it yields CASSYGTGPYNSPLHF.

This clone was counted only a few times. This chain links TRBV28 with TRBJ2-1; D remains unclear. The CDR3 is 12 amino acids. Germline assignment: CDR1 MDHEN and CDR2 SYDVKM. Trimming shortened V by 2 bases and J by 7 bases, and 6 bases separated the two germline ends. CDR3 amino acids: CASSLLRNEQFF. In DNA form, the CDR3 reads TGTGCCAGCAGTTTACTGAGGAATGAGCAGTTCTTC.

This clone was counted only a few times. The rearrangement joins TRBV6-5 to TRBJ1-3; TRBD1 matches at 8 bases. With V trimmed by 5 bases and J by 4 bases, 4 bases remained unmatched. Germline V gene lookup returns CDR1 MNHEY and CDR2 SVGAGI. The CDR3 has 14 residues. The CDR3 loop reads CASSRTGQGNTIYF. CDR3 bases: TGTGCCAGCAGTCGGACAGGGCAGGGAAACACCATATATTTT.

In the case of this clone: The junction differs from germline at one of its ends, possibly a read error. The chain combines TRBV6-1 with TRBJ2-7, with a possible D match to TRBD1 (6 bases). Germline assignment: CDR1 MNHNS and CDR2 SASEGT. This CDR3 region has 11 residues. CDR3 in amino acids: CASSEEGGRNF. CDR3 nucleotides: TGTGCCAGCAGTGAAGAAGGGGGTAGGAACTTC.

This chain uses TRBV4-1 with TRBJ2-7; D is possibly TRBD2 (5 bases). Trimming removed 4 bases from V and 6 bases from J, with 10 bases in between. The CDR3 has 12 amino acids. Germline V gene lookup returns CDR1 MGHRA and CDR2 YSYEKL. Written as DNA, the CDR3 is TGCGCCAGCAGCCTAGATGGAGGCGAGCAGTACTTC. This translates into CASSLDGGEQYF.

The chain joins TRBV6-1 to TRBJ1-1; the D gene is possibly TRBD1 (6 bases). This CDR3 is 12 amino acids long. V lost 7 bases and J lost 5, with 11 bases in between. Looked up from germline, CDR1 is MNHNS and CDR2 is SASEGT. The CDR3 spells CASNQGWTEAFF. For the CDR3, the DNA is TGTGCCAGCAACCAGGGGTGGACTGAAGCTTTCTTT.

This clone was detected once. The chain joins TRBV5-1 to TRBJ2-2; the D gene is possibly TRBD1 (6 bases). V lost 0 bases and J 4 bases, leaving 13 bases between the germline ends. This CDR3 comprises 16 residues. The germline V gene encodes CDR1 SGHRS and CDR2 YFSETQ. In DNA form, the CDR3 reads TGCGCCAGCAGCTTGGAGGGGGTACAGGTCACCGGGGAGCTGTTTTTT. Translation gives CASSLEGVQVTGELFF.